The source of this T cell receptor (beta chain) is a study of human T cells and chemical hapten exposure. The table lists this clonotype with a few counts. J gave up 3 bases and V 2 bases, and 2 bases lay outside the gene matches. The CDR3 is 14 residues long. Germline V CDR1 and CDR2: SGHKS, YYEKEE (reference sequence). Each cDNA molecule in the library carried unique molecular identifiers. One entry per CDR3 protein, called by TCRdb with MiXCR from the RACE reads. This sample yields approximately 90,000 distinct CDR3 sequences, of which about 9% are seen a single time; just over 2.5% belongs to the top ten. Time point given: pre-sensitization, week 0. Treatment indicated: therapeutic diphenylcyclopropenone sensitization with weekly scalp DPC.

The specimen comprised whole blood, sampled in connection with sensitization to the hapten diphenylcyclopropenone (DPC). This clonotype was sampled from a middle-aged man with alopecia areata. Some clones in this sample may be carry-over from other donors' samples. V is TRBV5-5 and J is TRBJ2-5, with TRBD1 matching 9 bases. The CDR3 loop is CASSFRTGEETQYF. CDR3 nucleotides: TGTGCCAGCAGCTTCCGGACAGGGGAAGAGACCCAGTACTTC.